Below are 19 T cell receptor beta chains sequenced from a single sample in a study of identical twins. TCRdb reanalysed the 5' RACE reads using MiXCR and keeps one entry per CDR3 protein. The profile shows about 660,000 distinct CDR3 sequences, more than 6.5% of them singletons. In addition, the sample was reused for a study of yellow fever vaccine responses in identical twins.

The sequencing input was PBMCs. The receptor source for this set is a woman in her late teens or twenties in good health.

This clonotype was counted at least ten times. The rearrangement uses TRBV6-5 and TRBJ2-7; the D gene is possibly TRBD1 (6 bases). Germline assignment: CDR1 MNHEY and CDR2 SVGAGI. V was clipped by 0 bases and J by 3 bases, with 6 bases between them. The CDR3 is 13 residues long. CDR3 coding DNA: TGTGCCAGCAGTTACTCGACAGGCTACGAGCAGTACTTC. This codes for CASSYSTGYEQYF.

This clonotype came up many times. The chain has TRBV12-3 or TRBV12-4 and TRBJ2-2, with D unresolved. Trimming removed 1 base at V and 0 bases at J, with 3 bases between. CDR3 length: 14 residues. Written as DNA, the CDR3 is TGTGCCAGCAGTTTAGGGTCGAACACCGGGGAGCTGTTTTTT. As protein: CASSLGSNTGELFF.

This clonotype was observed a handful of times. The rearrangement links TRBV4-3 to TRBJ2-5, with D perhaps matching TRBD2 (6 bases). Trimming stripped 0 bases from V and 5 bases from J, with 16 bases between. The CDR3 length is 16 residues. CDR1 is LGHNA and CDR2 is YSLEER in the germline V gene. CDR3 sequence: CASSQEQQSRGETQYF. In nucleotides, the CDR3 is TGCGCCAGCAGCCAAGAACAGCAATCCCGGGGGGAGACCCAGTACTTC.

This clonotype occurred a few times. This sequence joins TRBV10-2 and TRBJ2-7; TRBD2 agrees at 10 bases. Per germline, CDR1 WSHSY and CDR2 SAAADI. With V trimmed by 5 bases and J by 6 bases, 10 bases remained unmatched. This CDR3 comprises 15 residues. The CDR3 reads CASSPRAAGGPEQYF. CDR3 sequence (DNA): TGCGCCAGCAGTCCGAGGGCAGCGGGAGGGCCCGAGCAGTACTTC.

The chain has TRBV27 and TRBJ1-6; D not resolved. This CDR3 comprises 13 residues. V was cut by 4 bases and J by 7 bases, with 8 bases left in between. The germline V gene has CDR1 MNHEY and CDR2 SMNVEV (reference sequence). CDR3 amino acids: CASSSYLNSPLHF. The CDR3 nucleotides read TGTGCCAGCAGTTCGTATCTGAATTCACCCCTCCACTTT.

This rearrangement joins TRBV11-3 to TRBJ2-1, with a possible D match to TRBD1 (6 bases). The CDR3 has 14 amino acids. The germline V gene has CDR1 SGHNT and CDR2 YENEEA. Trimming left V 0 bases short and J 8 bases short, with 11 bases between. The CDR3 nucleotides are TGTGCCAGCAGCTTAGACAGGGGAAGGGATGAGCAGTTCTTC. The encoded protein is CASSLDRGRDEQFF. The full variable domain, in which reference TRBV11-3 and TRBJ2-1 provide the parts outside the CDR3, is EAGVVQSPRYKIIEKKQPVAFWCNPISGHNTLYWYLQNLGQGPELLIRYENEEAVDDSQLPKDRFSAERLKGVDSTLKIQPAELGDSAVYLCASSLDRGRDEQFFGPGTRLTVL.

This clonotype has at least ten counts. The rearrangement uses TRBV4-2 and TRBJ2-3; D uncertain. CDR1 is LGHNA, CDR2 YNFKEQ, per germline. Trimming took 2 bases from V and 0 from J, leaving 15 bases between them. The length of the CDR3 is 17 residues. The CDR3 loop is CASSQWHSALSTDTQYF. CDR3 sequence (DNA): TGTGCCAGCAGCCAATGGCACAGCGCCCTCAGCACAGATACGCAGTATTTT.

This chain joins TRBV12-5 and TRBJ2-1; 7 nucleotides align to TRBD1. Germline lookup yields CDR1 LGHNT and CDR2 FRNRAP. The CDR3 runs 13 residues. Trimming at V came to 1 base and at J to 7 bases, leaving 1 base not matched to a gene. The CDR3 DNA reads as TGTGCTAGTGGTTTGGGGACAGGAAATGAGCAGTTCTTC. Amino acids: CASGLGTGNEQFF.

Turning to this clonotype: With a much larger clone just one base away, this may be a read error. CDR3 sequence reads: CASCQGTGAYNEQFF. The CDR3 nucleotides are TGTGCCAGCTGCCAGGGGACGGGAGCCTACAATGAGCAGTTCTTC. V and J are TRBV11-2 and TRBJ2-1, with D perhaps being TRBD1 or TRBD2 (6 bases each). CDR1 is SGHAT, CDR2 FQNNGV, per germline. CDR3 length: 15 residues. Trimming pared 8 bases from V and 2 bases from J, leaving 16 bases between.

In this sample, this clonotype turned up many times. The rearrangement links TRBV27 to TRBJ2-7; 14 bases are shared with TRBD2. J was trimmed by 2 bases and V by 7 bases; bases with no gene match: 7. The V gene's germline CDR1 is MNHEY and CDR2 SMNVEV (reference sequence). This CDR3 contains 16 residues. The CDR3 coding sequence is TGTGCCAGCACCTTAGGACTAGCGGGAGGTCCCTACGAGCAGTACTTC. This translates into CASTLGLAGGPYEQYF.

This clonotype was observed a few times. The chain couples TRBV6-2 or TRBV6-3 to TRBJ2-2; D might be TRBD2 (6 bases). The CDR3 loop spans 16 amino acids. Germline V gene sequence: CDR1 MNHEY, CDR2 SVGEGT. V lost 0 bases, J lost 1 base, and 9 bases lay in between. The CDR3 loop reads CASSYSVAVNTGELFF. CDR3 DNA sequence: TGTGCCAGCAGTTACTCAGTAGCGGTGAACACCGGGGAGCTGTTTTTT.

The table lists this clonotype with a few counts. This chain's CDR3 is CASSLYGGVTDTQYF. CDR3 DNA sequence: TGTGCCAGCAGTTTATACGGGGGAGTCACAGATACGCAGTATTTT. The chain couples TRBV27 to TRBJ2-3, with D possibly matching TRBD2 (6 bases). Germline V gene lookup returns CDR1 MNHEY and CDR2 SMNVEV (reference sequence). With 1 base removed from V and 2 bases from J, the gap between germline ends came to 10 bases. The CDR3 extends over 15 amino acids.

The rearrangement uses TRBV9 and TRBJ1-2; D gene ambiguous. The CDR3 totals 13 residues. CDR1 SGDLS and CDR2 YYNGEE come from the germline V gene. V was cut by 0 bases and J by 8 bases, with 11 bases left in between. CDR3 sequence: CASSVGSLGGYTF. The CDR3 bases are TGTGCCAGCAGCGTAGGTAGCCTCGGGGGCTACACCTTC. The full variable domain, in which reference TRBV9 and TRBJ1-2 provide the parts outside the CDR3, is DSGVTQTPKHLITATGQRVTLRCSPRSGDLSVYWYQQSLDQGLQFLIQYYNGEERAKGNILERFSAQQFPDLHSELNLSSLELGDSALYFCASSVGSLGGYTFGSGTRLTVV.

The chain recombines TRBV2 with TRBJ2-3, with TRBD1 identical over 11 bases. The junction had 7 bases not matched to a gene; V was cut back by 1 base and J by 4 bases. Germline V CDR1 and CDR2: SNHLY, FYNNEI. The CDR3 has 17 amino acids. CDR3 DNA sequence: TGTGCCAGCAGTGAAGTCCGGACAGGGGGCTTGGCAGATACGCAGTATTTT. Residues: CASSEVRTGGLADTQYF.

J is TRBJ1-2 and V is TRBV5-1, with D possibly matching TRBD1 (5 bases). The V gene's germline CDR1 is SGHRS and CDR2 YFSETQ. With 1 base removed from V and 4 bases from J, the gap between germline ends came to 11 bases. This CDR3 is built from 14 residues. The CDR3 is CASSLLTAGYGYTF. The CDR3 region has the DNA TGCGCCAGCAGCTTGTTGACAGCCGGCTATGGCTACACCTTC.

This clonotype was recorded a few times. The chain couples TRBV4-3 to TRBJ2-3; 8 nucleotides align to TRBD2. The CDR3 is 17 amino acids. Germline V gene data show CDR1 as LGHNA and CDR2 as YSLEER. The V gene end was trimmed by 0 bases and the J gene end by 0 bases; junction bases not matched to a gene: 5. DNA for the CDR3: TGCGCCAGCAGCCAAGAAGTGGCGGGAGGAAGCACAGATACGCAGTATTTT. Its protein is CASSQEVAGGSTDTQYF.

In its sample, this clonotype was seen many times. The CDR3 here is CASSQDQAEAFF. The DNA for the CDR3 is TGTGCCAGCAGCCAAGATCAGGCTGAAGCTTTCTTT. This chain uses TRBV3-1 with TRBJ1-1; the D is unclear. Germline lookup yields CDR1 LGHDT and CDR2 YNNKEL (reference sequence). The V end lost 0 bases, the J end lost 6 bases, and 5 bases lay between the germline ends. This CDR3 spans 12 amino acids. Based on the CDR3 plus reference TRBV3-1 and TRBJ1-1, the full variable domain is DTAVSQTPKYLVTQMGNDKSIKCEQNLGHDTMYWYKQDSKKFLKIMFSYNNKELIINETVPNRFSPKSPDKAHLNLHINSLELGDSAVYFCASSQDQAEAFFGQGTRLTVV.

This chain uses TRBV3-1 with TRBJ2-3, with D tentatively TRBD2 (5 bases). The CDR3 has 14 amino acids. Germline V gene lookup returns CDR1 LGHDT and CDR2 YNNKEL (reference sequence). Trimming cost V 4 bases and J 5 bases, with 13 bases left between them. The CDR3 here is CASSLLATGDTQYF. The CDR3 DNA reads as TGTGCCAGCAGCCTCCTAGCCACCGGAGATACGCAGTATTTT.

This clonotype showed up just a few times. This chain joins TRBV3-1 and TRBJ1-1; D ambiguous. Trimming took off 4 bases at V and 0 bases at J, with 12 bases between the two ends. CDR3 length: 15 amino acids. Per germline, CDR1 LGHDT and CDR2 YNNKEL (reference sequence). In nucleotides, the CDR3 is TGTGCCAGCAGCCCTGAGGCCTACATGAACACTGAAGCTTTCTTT. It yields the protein CASSPEAYMNTEAFF.